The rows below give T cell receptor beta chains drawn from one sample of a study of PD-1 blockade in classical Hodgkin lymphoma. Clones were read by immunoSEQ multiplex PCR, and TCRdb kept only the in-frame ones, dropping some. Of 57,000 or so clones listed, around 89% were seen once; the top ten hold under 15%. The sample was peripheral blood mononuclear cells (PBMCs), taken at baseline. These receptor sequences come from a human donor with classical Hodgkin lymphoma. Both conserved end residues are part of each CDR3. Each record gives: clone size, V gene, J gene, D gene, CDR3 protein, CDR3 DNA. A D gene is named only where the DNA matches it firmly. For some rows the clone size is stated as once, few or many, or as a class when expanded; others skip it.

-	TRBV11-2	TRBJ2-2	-	CASSLEGWGVGTGELFF	TGTGCCAGCAGCTTAGAAGGGTGGGGGGTTGGCACCGGGGAGCTGTTTTTT
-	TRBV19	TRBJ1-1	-	CASSPRVGAGVNTEAFF	TGTGCCAGTAGCCCTAGGGTCGGGGCAGGCGTGAACACTGAAGCTTTCTTT
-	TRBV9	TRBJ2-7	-	CASSVAAVPGVHEQYF	TGTGCCAGCAGCGTAGCCGCGGTCCCCGGGGTCCACGAGCAGTACTTC
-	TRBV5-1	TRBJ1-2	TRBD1	CASSSRGDYGYTF	TGCGCCAGCAGCTCCAGGGGGGACTATGGCTACACCTTC
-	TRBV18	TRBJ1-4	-	CASSTLPSGATNEKLFF	TGTGCCAGCTCTACTCTACCGTCGGGAGCAACTAATGAAAAACTGTTTTTT
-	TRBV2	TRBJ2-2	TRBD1	CASSLRQGADTGELFF	TGTGCCAGCAGTCTCCGACAGGGGGCGGACACCGGGGAGCTGTTTTTT
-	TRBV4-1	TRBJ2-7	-	CASSQEWSGNSYEQYF	TGCGCCAGCAGCCAAGAATGGTCGGGGAACTCCTACGAGCAGTACTTC
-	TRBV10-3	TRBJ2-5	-	CAIASSGHTGQETQYF	TGTGCCATTGCTAGCTCTGGACATACTGGACAAGAGACCCAGTACTTC
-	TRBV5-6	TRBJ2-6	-	CASSFPPGANVLTF	TGTGCCAGCAGCTTCCCCCCTGGGGCCAACGTCCTGACTTTC
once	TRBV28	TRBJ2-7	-	CASQSGQAQSYEQYF	TGTGCCAGCCAGTCTGGCCAGGCGCAATCATACGAGCAGTACTTC